This TCR beta chain was documented in a study of cytotoxic CD8 clonotypes in ibrutinib-treated CLL (dated by TCRdb to the early 2020s). Notes on the research overall: The cohort had ten to twelve relapsed/refractory and approximately 15 treatment-naive patients; 17 were IGHV unmutated. On average, each sample had 255,043 productive templates and almost 95,000 productive rearrangements. Longitudinal samples were available for 26 of the 86 trial participants. Partial responses were observed in roughly 24 patients and complete responses in 2; after a median follow-up of around 68 months, remission was maintained in about 15 patients and progression was observed in some twelve. The response samples were drawn at a median of roughly twelve months into treatment, with a range of about 6 to 40 months. Patients were still on ibrutinib when every remission and progressive disease sample was collected. Cryopreserved peripheral blood mononuclear cells were obtained before treatment, at response, and at either sustained remission or disease progression. Findings and caveats that apply to the study as a whole: Sustained-remission and progressing patients did not have matched sampling times, and lymph node repertoires were not examined. Public clonotypes were rare and either contracted or stayed stable during treatment, and the rise in clonality at ibrutinib response reflected the expansion of private clonotypes. At ibrutinib response clonality went up, during sustained remission it held steady, and at progression it dropped back toward baseline. Baseline clonality was found to be higher than that of age-matched healthy donors and was strongly correlated with circulating CD8+ T-cell counts.

What this sample's time point label stands for: progressive disease on ibrutinib. For TCR beta library preparation, approximately 2 micrograms of genomic DNA were isolated from cryopreserved PBMCs. Longitudinal blood samples from CLL patients on ibrutinib monotherapy were analyzed using high-throughput TCR beta sequencing. The patients took part in an open-label, single-center phase 2 trial of ibrutinib monotherapy. In regard to this clone: The target of this receptor is not known. Base quality data are lacking; no much larger clone is found one base away.

Each clonotype received, on average, about 10x coverage in deep resolution sequencing performed on a MiSeq, where the target depth lay between 1 in 1 million and 1 in 200,000 T cells. TCR beta libraries were generated with the immunoSEQ hsTCRB Kit. The authors' pipeline ran thus. Data were analyzed with ImmunoSEQ Data Assistant and ImmunoSEQ Analyzer, with V, D and J genes assigned per IMGT definitions. Clonality, which ranges from 0 to 1, was calculated as one minus the normalized Shannon entropy of productive rearrangement frequencies. Public clonotype analysis was restricted to overrepresented clonotypes comprising at least 0.05% of each patient's repertoire. Repertoires from about a dozen age-matched healthy donors in immuneACCESS were used as clonality controls. TCRdb carries this immuneACCESS record with in-frame sequences only. Its versions omit some clonotypes, under half of them owing to an unresolved V gene in the studies checked, with the rest unexplained. From that table come the V and J calls and clone size; the DNA was used to work out D and trimming. Recorded for this sample are around 40,000 clones; around 70% of them occurred a single time. The leading ten clones occupy 10% of the sample.

This receptor was identified in a human donor with chronic lymphocytic leukemia. Sequencing was performed on PBMCs, taken at disease progression, from a patient treated with ibrutinib.

Here is the DNA: TGTGCCAGCAGCCGGATGAGCTATGGACAGGGAACTAACTATGGCTACACCTTC. It is translated as CASSRMSYGQGTNYGYTF. The V and J segments used are TRBV9 and TRBJ1-2; TRBD1 agrees with 8 junctional bases. Reading the germline V gene gives CDR1 SGDLS and CDR2 YYNGEE. The cysteine opens and the phenylalanine closes a CDR3 of 18 amino acids. The only DNA kept is the CDR3, 54 bases in frame from the first base. The germline V and J ends show losses of 4 bases and 0 bases respectively, and no gene match explains 14 bases of the junction.